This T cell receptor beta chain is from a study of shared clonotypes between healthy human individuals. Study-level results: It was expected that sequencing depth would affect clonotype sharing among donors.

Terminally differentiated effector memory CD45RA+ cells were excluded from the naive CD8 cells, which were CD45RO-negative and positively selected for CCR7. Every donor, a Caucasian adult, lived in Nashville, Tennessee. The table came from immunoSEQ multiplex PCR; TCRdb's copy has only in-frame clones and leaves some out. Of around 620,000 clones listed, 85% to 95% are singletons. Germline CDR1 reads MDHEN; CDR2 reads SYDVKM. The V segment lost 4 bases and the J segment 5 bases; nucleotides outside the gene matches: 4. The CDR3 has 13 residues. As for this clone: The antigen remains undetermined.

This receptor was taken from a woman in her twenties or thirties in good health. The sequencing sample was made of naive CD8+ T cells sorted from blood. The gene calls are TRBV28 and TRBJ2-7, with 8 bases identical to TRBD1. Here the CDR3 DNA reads TGTGCCAGCAGTTGGACAGGGTCTAACGAGCAGTACTTC. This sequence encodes CASSWTGSNEQYF.